The sequence of this T cell receptor beta chain was determined in a study of CD8 T cells in Susac syndrome. About the research overall: At blood draw, Susac syndrome patients were therapy-naive, on corticosteroids, or on intravenous immunoglobulin alone.

RNA, at about 0.45 to 1 ug, was reverse transcribed with random hexamers. In TCRdb, the immunoSEQ multiplex PCR reads were re-called with MiXCR into one record per CDR3 protein. The sample holds roughly 250,000 distinct CDR3 sequences, 90% to 97% seen once. General study results and limits: The CD4+ T cell repertoires, which came from Susac syndrome patients, showed no sign of clonal expansion.

The V gene lost 2 bases and the J gene lost 4 bases, with 17 bases spanning the gap. From germline, CDR1 is MGHRA and CDR2 YSYEKL. This CDR3 contains 16 residues. As concerns this clonotype: Its cognate antigen is unknown.

The T cells that were sequenced for TCR beta were CD8+ and CD4+ cells from blood. Diagnostic criteria defined recently for definite or probable disease were met by the Susac syndrome patients. The chain employs TRBV4-1 and TRBJ1-2; possible D gene TRBD1, 5 bases. The clonotype was recovered from a human donor with Susac syndrome. Material: CD4+ T cells from PBMCs. The CDR3 bases are TGCGCCAGCAGCCAACATGGGGGGTCCAGGAGCTATGGCTACACCTTC. Amino acid sequence: CASSQHGGSRSYGYTF.